The 7 T cell receptor beta chains below were found in one sample sequenced in a study of vaccination and CD4 T cells after COVID-19. Treatment here: 10-day PBMC culture with coronavirus spike peptide pools or control peptides (ViraFEST assay). An Oncomine TCR Beta short-read assay was used to sequence the DNA from cultured CD4+ T cells. One entry per CDR3 protein results from TCRdb running MiXCR on the PCR reads. The sample carries roughly 22,000 distinct CDR3 sequences, about three fifths recorded once. These receptors are not linked to any known antigen. Material: CD4+ T cells from blood, cultured in vitro. All receptors derive from a human donor who had recovered from COVID-19.

This rearrangement joins TRBV6-2 or TRBV6-3 to TRBJ2-7; the D is unclear. The length of the CDR3 is 14 residues. CDR1 and CDR2 (germline): MNHEY, SVGEGT. The V end was cut by 5 bases, the J end by 0 bases, with 11 bases between. CDR3 in amino acids: CASSRRTSSYEQYF. The CDR3 nucleotides are TGTGCCAGCAGTCGACGTACGAGCTCCTACGAGCAGTACTTC.

V usage is TRBV20-1 and J usage is TRBJ2-5; either TRBD1 or TRBD2 may fit D (6 bases each). This CDR3 has 13 amino acids. Trimming took off 1 base at V and 1 base at J, with 7 bases between the two ends. CDR1 is DFQATT and CDR2 is SNEGSKA in the germline V gene (reference sequence). This CDR3 reads CSARAGAQETQYF. Here the CDR3 DNA reads TGCAGTGCTAGAGCGGGGGCCCAAGAGACCCAGTACTTC.

This clonotype was picked up a small number of times. The gene calls are TRBV15 and TRBJ1-1; weak D call: TRBD1 (6 bases). V was cut by 4 bases and J by 1 base, with 13 bases left in between. Per the germline V gene, CDR1 is LNHNV and CDR2 is YYDKDF (reference sequence). The CDR3 contains 15 residues. CDR3 in amino acids: CATSKGGTGNTEAFF. In nucleotides, the CDR3 is TGTGCCACCAGCAAAGGGGGGACGGGGAACACTGAAGCTTTCTTT.

This clonotype was seen a handful of times. This chain connects TRBV7-6 to TRBJ1-1; D is ambiguous. CDR3 length equals 16 residues. The V end lost 5 bases, the J end lost 0 bases, and 16 bases lay between the germline ends. Germline V gene lookup returns CDR1 SGHVS and CDR2 FNYEAQ. CDR3 sequence reads: CASSPRSGRMNTEAFF. The CDR3 DNA is TGTGCCAGCAGCCCCCGGAGCGGACGGATGAACACTGAAGCTTTCTTT.

The V gene is TRBV5-1, the J gene TRBJ1-5; D not certain. CDR3 size: 16 residues. The germline gives CDR1 SGHRS, CDR2 YFSETQ. The V end was cut by 0 bases, the J end by 0 bases, with 10 bases between. CDR3 sequence (DNA): TGCGCCAGCAGCTTGGGAGCCCTGAATAGCAATCAGCCCCAGCATTTT. Translation gives CASSLGALNSNQPQHF. The full variable domain, its missing parts supplied by reference TRBV5-1 and TRBJ1-5, is KAGVTQTPRYLIKTRGQQVTLSCSPISGHRSVSWYQQTPGQGLQFLFEYFSETQRNKGNFPGRFSGRQFSNSRSEMNVSTLELGDSALYLCASSLGALNSNQPQHFGDGTRLSIL.

This rearrangement joins TRBV19 to TRBJ2-7, with 8 bases that match TRBD2. Germline CDR1 reads LNHDA; CDR2 reads SQIVND (reference sequence). CDR3 length: 15 residues. V gave up 3 bases and J gave up 2 bases; unmatched junction bases: 6. The CDR3 is CASSIGTSIPYEQYF. The CDR3 nucleotides are TGTGCCAGTAGTATCGGGACTAGTATTCCCTACGAGCAGTACTTC.

This chain joins TRBV7-2 and TRBJ1-5; D unresolved. CDR3 length equals 12 residues. CDR1 is SGHTA and CDR2 is FQGNSA in the germline V gene. Trimming shortened V by 3 bases and J by 6 bases, and 6 bases separated the two germline ends. CDR3 in DNA: TGTGCCAGCAGCTTGAGAGGTCAGCCCCAGCATTTT. Amino acids: CASSLRGQPQHF.